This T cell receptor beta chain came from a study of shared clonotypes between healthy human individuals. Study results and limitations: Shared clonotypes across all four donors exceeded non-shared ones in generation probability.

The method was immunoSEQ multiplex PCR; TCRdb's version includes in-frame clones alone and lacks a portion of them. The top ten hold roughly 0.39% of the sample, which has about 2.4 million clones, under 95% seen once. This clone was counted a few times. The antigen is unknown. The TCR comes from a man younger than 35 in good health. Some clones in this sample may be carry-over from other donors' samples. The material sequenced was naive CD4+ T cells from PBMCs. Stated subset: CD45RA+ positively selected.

The chain's CDR3 is CASNVNTGELFF. The CDR3, as DNA: TGTGCCAGCAACGTTAACACCGGGGAGCTGTTTTTT. V and J are TRBV28 and TRBJ2-2; no firm D call. This CDR3 has 12 residues. The V end was cut by 7 bases, the J end by 2 bases, with 5 bases between. Germline V lookup: CDR1 MDHEN, CDR2 SYDVKM.